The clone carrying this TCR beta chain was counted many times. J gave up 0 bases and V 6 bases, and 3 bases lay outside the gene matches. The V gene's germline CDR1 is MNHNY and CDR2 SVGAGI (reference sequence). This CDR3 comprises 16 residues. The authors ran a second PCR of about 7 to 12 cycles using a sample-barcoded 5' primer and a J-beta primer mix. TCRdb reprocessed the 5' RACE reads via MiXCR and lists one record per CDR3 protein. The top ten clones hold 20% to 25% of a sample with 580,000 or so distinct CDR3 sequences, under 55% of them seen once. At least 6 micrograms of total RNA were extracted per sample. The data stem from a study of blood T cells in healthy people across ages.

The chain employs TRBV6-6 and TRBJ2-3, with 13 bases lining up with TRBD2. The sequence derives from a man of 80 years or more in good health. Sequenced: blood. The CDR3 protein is CASRPTSGGSTDTQYF. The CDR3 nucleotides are TGTGCCAGCAGGCCGACTAGCGGGGGGAGCACAGATACGCAGTATTTT.